A selection of T cell receptor beta chains follows, all from one sample in a study of blood T cell repertoires in COVID-19. Sequenced by immunoSEQ multiplex PCR; TCRdb stores in-frame clones only, minus some. The top ten hold about 5.7% of the sample, which has about 270,000 clones, 83% seen once. Sequencing was performed on peripheral blood. Receptors originate from an elderly man with acute or convalescent COVID-19. CDR3s include the opening cysteine and the closing phenylalanine or tryptophan. A D gene is named only where the DNA matches it firmly. Clone size is shown for a subset of rows, as once, few, many or a class of expanded clone.

j_call,d_call,v_call,clone_size,cdr3_nt,cdr3_aa
TRBJ1-2,TRBD1,TRBV20-1,once,TGCAGTGCTATGAGGGGGCCCGGCTACACCTTC,CSAMRGPGYTF
TRBJ1-1,TRBD1,TRBV3-1/TRBV3-2,-,TGTGCCAGCAGCCAAGGACAGGGGGTCACTGAAGCTTTCTTT,CASSQGQGVTEAFF
TRBJ2-2,-,TRBV6-4,-,TGTGCCAGCAGCCTACTACACACCGGGGAGCTGTTTTTT,CASSLLHTGELFF
TRBJ2-7,-,TRBV5-4,-,TGTGCCAGCAGCCCCACCGGCTCCTACGAGCAGTACTTC,CASSPTGSYEQYF
TRBJ2-7,TRBD1,TRBV30,-,TGTGCCTGGGGACAGGGGGTTTTTAGCGAGCAGTACTTC,CAWGQGVFSEQYF
TRBJ2-5,-,TRBV9,-,TGTGCCAGCAGCGTAGCTCAGGCAGCCCAAGAGACCCAGTACTTC,CASSVAQAAQETQYF
TRBJ1-5,-,TRBV7-2,-,TGTGCCAGCCGAGTGGGGCTGGGTGGCAATCAGCCCCAGCATTTT,CASRVGLGGNQPQHF
TRBJ2-1,TRBD2,TRBV7-2,-,TGTGCCAGCAGCTTAGCAGCGGGGATGGATGAGCAGTTCTTC,CASSLAAGMDEQFF
TRBJ2-5,-,TRBV27,-,TGTGCCAGCAGTTTAACCATACAGGGAGAGACCCAGTACTTC,CASSLTIQGETQYF
TRBJ2-7,TRBD2,TRBV10-3,few,TGTGCCACCGCAACTGGACTAGCGGGCCCTAGGCCGTACGAGCAGTACTTC,CATATGLAGPRPYEQYF
TRBJ1-3,-,TRBV10-1,-,TGCGCCAGCACGAGGAGCTCTGGAAACACCATATATTTT,CASTRSSGNTIYF
TRBJ2-7,-,TRBV6-5,-,TGTGCCAGCCTTAGGGGATGGTCCTACGAGCAGTACTTC,CASLRGWSYEQYF